The 13 T cell receptor beta chains listed next were all sequenced from one sample in a study of T cell repertoires in cytomegalovirus infection. Each CDR3 protein gets one entry after TCRdb re-called the reads with MiXCR. The profile shows approximately 500,000 distinct CDR3 sequences, about 10% of them singletons. Sequencing input: PBMCs. Every receptor here comes from a human donor in good health (CMV status not recorded). Some clones in this sample may be carry-over from other donors' samples.

This clonotype was seen many times. This chain links TRBV4-2 with TRBJ2-2; 10 bases match TRBD2. CDR3 length: 14 amino acids. V shed 0 bases and J 10 bases; nucleotides not matched to a gene: 2. CDR1 LGHNA and CDR2 YNFKEQ come from the germline V gene. CDR3 coding DNA: TGTGCCAGCAGCCAAGAACTAGCGGGAAAGGAGCTGTTTTTT. It is translated as CASSQELAGKELFF.

The V gene is TRBV7-2, the J gene TRBJ2-1; D may be TRBD2 (6 bases). The CDR3 is 20 residues long. V was cut by 4 bases and J by 0 bases, with 25 bases left in between. Germline V gene lookup returns CDR1 SGHTA and CDR2 FQGNSA. As DNA, the CDR3 is TGTGCCAGCAGCTCCTCCCGGAATAGCGGAAAATTCGCCTCCTACAATGAGCAGTTCTTC. Translating gives CASSSSRNSGKFASYNEQFF.

The chain combines TRBV6-5 with TRBJ2-3; D gene uncertain. The CDR3 sequence is 15 residues long. Germline V gene lookup returns CDR1 MNHEY and CDR2 SVGAGI. Trimming removed 7 bases from V and 1 base from J, with 15 bases in between. In DNA form, the CDR3 reads TGTGCCAGCAATCCAGGCGGCGCCCGCACAGATACGCAGTATTTT. Translating gives CASNPGGARTDTQYF.

This chain connects TRBV20-1 to TRBJ2-5; D is unclear. Trimming shortened V by 6 bases and J by 5 bases, and 13 bases separated the two germline ends. Germline CDR1 and CDR2: DFQATT and SNEGSKA (reference sequence). The CDR3 has 12 residues. For the CDR3, the DNA is TGCAGTGCCAAGCCCCTGGGGGAGACCCAGTACTTC. Amino acid sequence: CSAKPLGETQYF.

This clonotype appeared once. V gene TRBV11-2 combines with J gene TRBJ1-1, with TRBD1 matching 7 bases. V lost 5 bases to trimming and J lost 1 base; unmatched junction nucleotides: 7. Germline CDR1 SGHAT, CDR2 FQNNGV. This CDR3 has 15 residues. The CDR3 loop is CASSPRQGSNTEAFF. DNA of the CDR3: TGTGCCAGCAGCCCTCGACAGGGATCGAACACTGAAGCTTTCTTT.

This clonotype occurred many times. The V call is TRBV10-3, the J call TRBJ1-1; the match to TRBD1 covers 11 bases. The V gene's germline CDR1 is ENHRY and CDR2 SYGVKD. This CDR3 has 16 residues. The V and J ends lost 3 bases and 3 bases, in that order; junction bases with no gene match: 6. CDR3 DNA sequence: TGTGCCATCAGTGAAGGGACAGGGGGGGTCGACACTGAAGCTTTCTTT. Its translation is CAISEGTGGVDTEAFF.

A few counts support this clonotype. The chain is built from TRBV14 and TRBJ1-2; possibly TRBD1 for D (5 bases). The CDR3 totals 13 residues. Germline V gene sequence: CDR1 SGHDN, CDR2 FVKESK. V was cut by 0 bases and J by 8 bases, with 10 bases left in between. The CDR3 protein is CASSQDLWGGYTF. CDR3 DNA: TGTGCCAGCAGCCAAGACCTCTGGGGCGGCTACACCTTC.

This clonotype occurred many times. CDR3 coding DNA: TGTGCCAGCAGCCCCCCAGCTAGCGTCCAAGAGACCCAGTACTTC. Protein sequence: CASSPPASVQETQYF. The chain combines TRBV11-2 with TRBJ2-5; possibly TRBD2 for D (6 bases). There are 15 residues in the CDR3. V gave up 5 bases and J gave up 1 base, with 14 bases separating them. Looked up from germline, CDR1 is SGHAT and CDR2 is FQNNGV.

This clonotype has at least ten counts. The V call is TRBV7-8, the J call TRBJ2-1; D not certain. V was cut by 4 bases and J by 9 bases, with 10 bases left in between. In germline, CDR1 is SGHVS, CDR2 FQNEAQ. This CDR3 has 12 amino acids. The CDR3 bases are TGTGCCAGCAGCTCCTGGTCCGGTGAGCAGTTCTTC. Translated, it gives CASSSWSGEQFF.

In this sample, this clonotype turned up many times. The J gene is TRBJ1-1, the V gene TRBV11-2, with D perhaps TRBD1 (5 bases). The V end was cut by 6 bases, the J end by 0 bases, with 17 bases between. The germline gives CDR1 SGHAT, CDR2 FQNNGV. This CDR3 is 16 amino acids long. DNA for the CDR3: TGTGCCAGCAGGCCCTGGGGGGAGGTGATGAACACTGAAGCTTTCTTT. Amino acid sequence: CASRPWGEVMNTEAFF. The full variable domain, completed using reference TRBV11-2 and TRBJ1-1, is EAGVAQSPRYKIIEKRQSVAFWCNPISGHATLYWYQQILGQGPKLLIQFQNNGVVDDSQLPKDRFSAERLKGVDSTLKIQPAKLEDSAVYLCASRPWGEVMNTEAFFGQGTRLTVV.

Many counts were recorded for this clonotype. The V and J genes are TRBV6-1 and TRBJ1-1; D unresolved. The V end was cut by 3 bases, the J end by 0 bases, with 5 bases between. Per germline, CDR1 MNHNS and CDR2 SASEGT. The CDR3 has 13 amino acids. The CDR3 coding sequence is TGTGCCAGCAGTGACACCCTGAACACTGAAGCTTTCTTT. Protein: CASSDTLNTEAFF.

The genes are TRBV28 and TRBJ2-7, with 7 bases matching TRBD2. The CDR3 is made up of 15 amino acids. Germline V lookup: CDR1 MDHEN, CDR2 SYDVKM. The trim removed 8 bases at V and 6 bases at J, leaving 16 bases unmatched. The CDR3 DNA reads TGTGCCAGCGCCGAGTGGTGGGAGGGCGAGGGCGAGCAGTACTTC. It is translated as CASAEWWEGEGEQYF.

This chain joins TRBV6-1 and TRBJ2-3, with D maybe TRBD2 (6 bases). Per germline, CDR1 MNHNS and CDR2 SASEGT. The germline V and J ends were trimmed by 7 bases and 4 bases, with 12 bases remaining between them. The CDR3 has 13 amino acids. CDR3 sequence: CASTGGLADTQYF. CDR3 coding DNA: TGTGCCAGCACCGGGGGTTTGGCAGATACGCAGTATTTT.